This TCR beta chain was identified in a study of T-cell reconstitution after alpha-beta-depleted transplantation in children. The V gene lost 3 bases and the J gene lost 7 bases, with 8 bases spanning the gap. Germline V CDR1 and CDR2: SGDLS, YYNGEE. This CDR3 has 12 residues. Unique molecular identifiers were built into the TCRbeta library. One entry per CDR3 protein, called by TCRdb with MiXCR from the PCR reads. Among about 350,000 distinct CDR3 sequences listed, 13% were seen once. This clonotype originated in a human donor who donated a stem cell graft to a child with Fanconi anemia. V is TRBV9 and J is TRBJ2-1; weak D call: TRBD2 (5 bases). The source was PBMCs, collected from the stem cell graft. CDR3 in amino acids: CASSAGDNEQFF. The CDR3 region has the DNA TGTGCCAGCAGCGCCGGGGATAATGAGCAGTTCTTC.